This TCR beta chain was identified during a study of blood T cell repertoires in COVID-19. As for the study in general: PBMCs, B-cell-depleted T cells, or T cells were the source of the cDNA or gDNA that made up the material.

Germline CDR1 reads SGHTA; CDR2 reads FQGNSA. With 2 bases clipped from V and 0 bases from J, the junction kept 0 bases outside the gene matches. The CDR3 sequence is 14 residues long. Method: immunoSEQ multiplex PCR; TCRdb's copy keeps in-frame clones and lacks some. The table has a few hundred thousand clones, 87% seen once; the top ten hold around 5.9%. Participants were aged roughly 18 to 89 years from around 25 US areas. Cohorts were based on clinical histories the participants reported. Recovered status in Cohort 3 required two negative PCRs, clearance, or symptom resolution. This clonotype originated in a woman younger than 45 who had recovered from COVID-19. The chain combines TRBV7-2 with TRBJ1-1; 7 nucleotides agree with TRBD1. Sequences were obtained from PBMCs or T cells enriched from blood (not recorded which). The CDR3 region is CASSLTGVNTEAFF. The CDR3 coding sequence is TGTGCCAGCAGCTTAACAGGGGTGAACACTGAAGCTTTCTTT. Looking up the rest from reference TRBV7-2 and TRBJ1-1 gives the full variable domain: GAGVSQSPSNKVTEKGKDVELRCDPISGHTALYWYRQSLGQGLEFLIYFQGNSAPDKSGLPSDRFSAERTGGSVSTLTIQRTQQEDSAVYLCASSLTGVNTEAFFGQGTRLTVV.